This entry features one T cell receptor (beta chain) sequence. The sample belongs to a study of blood T cell repertoires in COVID-19. The length of the CDR3 is 13 residues. Germline V CDR1 and CDR2: SQVTM, ANQGSEA. The V and J ends lost 4 bases and 8 bases respectively, with 15 bases between them. In the original workflow: Estimates of nucleated cell counts were drawn from the amplification of reference gene primers. Produced via immunoSEQ multiplex PCR; TCRdb's table is partial and in-frame only. V, J and clone size reflect that table, while D and trimming were determined from the DNA. The sample consists of roughly 200,000 clones, approximately 83% of them appearing once.

This chain connects TRBV29-1 to TRBJ2-4; tentatively, D is TRBD2 (5 bases). The sample comprised peripheral blood. This clonotype originated in a woman aged 30 to 39 with COVID-19, enrolled during active disease. CDR3: CSVGPGLSDIQYF. The DNA for the CDR3 is TGCAGCGTTGGCCCGGGGTTGTCAGACATTCAGTACTTC.